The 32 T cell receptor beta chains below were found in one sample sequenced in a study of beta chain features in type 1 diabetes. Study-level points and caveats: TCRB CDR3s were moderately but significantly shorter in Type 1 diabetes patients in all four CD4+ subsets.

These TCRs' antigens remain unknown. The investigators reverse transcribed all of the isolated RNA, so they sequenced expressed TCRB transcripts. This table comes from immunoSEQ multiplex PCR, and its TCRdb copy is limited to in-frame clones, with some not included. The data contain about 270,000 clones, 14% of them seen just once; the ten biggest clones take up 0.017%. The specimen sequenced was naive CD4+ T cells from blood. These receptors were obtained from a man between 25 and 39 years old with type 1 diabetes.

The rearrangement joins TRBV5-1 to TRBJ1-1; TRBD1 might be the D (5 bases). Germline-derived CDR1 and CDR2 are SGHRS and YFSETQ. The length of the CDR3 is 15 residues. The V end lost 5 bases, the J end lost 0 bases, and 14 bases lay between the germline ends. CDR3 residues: CASRPTAGMNTEAFF. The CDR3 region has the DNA TGCGCCAGCAGACCCACAGCAGGGATGAACACTGAAGCTTTCTTT.

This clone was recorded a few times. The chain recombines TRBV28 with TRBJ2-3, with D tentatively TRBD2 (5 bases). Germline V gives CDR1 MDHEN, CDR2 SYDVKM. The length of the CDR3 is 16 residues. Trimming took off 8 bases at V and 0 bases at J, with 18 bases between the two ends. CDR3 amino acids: CASASGGFSSTDTQYF. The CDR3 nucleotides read TGTGCCAGCGCGTCGGGCGGGTTCAGTAGCACAGATACGCAGTATTTT.

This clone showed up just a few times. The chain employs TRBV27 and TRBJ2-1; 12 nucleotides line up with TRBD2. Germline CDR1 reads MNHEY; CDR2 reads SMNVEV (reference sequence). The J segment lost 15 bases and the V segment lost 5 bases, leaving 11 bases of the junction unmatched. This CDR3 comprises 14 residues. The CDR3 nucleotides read TGTGCCAGCAGTAGGACTAGCGGGAAGTTTCAGTCGTTCTTC. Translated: CASSRTSGKFQSFF.

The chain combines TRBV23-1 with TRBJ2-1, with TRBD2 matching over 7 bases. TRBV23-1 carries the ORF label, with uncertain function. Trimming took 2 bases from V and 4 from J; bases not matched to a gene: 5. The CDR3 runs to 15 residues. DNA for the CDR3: TGCGCCAGCAGTCAAGATCGGACTAGTTACAATGAGCAGTTCTTC. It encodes CASSQDRTSYNEQFF.

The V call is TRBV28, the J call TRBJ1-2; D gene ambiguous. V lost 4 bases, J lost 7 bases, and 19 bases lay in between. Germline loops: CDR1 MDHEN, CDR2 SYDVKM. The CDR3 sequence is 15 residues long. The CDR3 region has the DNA TGTGCCAGCAGTTCCGCCACCCCTAGTTACTCTGGCTACACCTTC. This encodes CASSSATPSYSGYTF.

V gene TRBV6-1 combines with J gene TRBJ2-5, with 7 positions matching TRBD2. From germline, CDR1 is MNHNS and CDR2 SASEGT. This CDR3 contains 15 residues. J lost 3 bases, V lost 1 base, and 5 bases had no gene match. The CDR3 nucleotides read TGTGCCAGCAGTGAAGACCTCGGACTAGAAGAGACCCAGTACTTC. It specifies CASSEDLGLEETQYF.

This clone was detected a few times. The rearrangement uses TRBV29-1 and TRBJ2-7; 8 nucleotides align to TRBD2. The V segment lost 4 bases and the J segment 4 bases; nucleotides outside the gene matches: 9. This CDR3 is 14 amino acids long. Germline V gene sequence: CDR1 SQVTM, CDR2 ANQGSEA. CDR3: CSVVRAGGKYEQYF. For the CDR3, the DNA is TGCAGCGTTGTTAGGGCGGGAGGAAAATACGAGCAGTACTTC.

DNA of the CDR3: TGTGCCAGCAGTGAAGCGGGAGGTTCGGGAGATACGCAGTATTTT. Protein product: CASSEAGGSGDTQYF. This chain uses TRBV2 with TRBJ2-3; TRBD2 might be the D (6 bases). Per germline, CDR1 SNHLY and CDR2 FYNNEI. V lost 0 bases, J lost 5 bases, and 12 bases lay in between. This CDR3 spans 15 amino acids.

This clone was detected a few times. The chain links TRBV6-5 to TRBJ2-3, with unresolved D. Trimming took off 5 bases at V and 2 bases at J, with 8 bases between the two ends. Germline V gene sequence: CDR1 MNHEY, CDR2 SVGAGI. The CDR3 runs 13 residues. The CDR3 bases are TGTGCCAGCAGTAAACGCGACACAGATACGCAGTATTTT. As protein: CASSKRDTDTQYF.

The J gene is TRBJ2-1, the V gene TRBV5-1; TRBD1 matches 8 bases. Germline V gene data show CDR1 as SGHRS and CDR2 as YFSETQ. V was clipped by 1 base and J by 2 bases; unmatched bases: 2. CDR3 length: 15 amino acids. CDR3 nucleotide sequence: TGCGCCAGCAGCTTGACGGGACAGGCCTACAATGAGCAGTTCTTC. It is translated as CASSLTGQAYNEQFF. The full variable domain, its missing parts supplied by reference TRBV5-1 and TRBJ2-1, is KAGVTQTPRYLIKTRGQQVTLSCSPISGHRSVSWYQQTPGQGLQFLFEYFSETQRNKGNFPGRFSGRQFSNSRSEMNVSTLELGDSALYLCASSLTGQAYNEQFFGPGTRLTVL.

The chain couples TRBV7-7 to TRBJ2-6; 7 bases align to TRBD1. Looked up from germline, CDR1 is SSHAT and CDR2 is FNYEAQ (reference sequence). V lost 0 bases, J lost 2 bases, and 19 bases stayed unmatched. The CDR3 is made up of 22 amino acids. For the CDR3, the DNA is TGTGCCAGCAGCTTAGCGGTCATCCAGGGGGTAAACAGAAGAGCTGGGGCCAACGTCCTGACTTTC. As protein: CASSLAVIQGVNRRAGANVLTF.

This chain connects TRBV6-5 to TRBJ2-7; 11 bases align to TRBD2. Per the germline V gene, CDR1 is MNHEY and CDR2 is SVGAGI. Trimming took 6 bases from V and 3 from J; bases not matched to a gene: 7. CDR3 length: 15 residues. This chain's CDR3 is CASSRTGTSGYEQYF. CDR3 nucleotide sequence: TGTGCCAGCAGCAGAACCGGGACTAGCGGCTACGAGCAGTACTTC.

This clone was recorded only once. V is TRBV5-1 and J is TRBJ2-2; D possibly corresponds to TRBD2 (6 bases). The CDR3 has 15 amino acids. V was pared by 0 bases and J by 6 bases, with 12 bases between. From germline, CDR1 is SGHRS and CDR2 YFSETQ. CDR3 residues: CASSLVSSDAGELFF. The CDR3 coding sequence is TGCGCCAGCAGCTTGGTTTCTAGCGATGCCGGGGAGCTGTTTTTT. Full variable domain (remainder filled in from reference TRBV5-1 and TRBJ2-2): KAGVTQTPRYLIKTRGQQVTLSCSPISGHRSVSWYQQTPGQGLQFLFEYFSETQRNKGNFPGRFSGRQFSNSRSEMNVSTLELGDSALYLCASSLVSSDAGELFFGEGSRLTVL.

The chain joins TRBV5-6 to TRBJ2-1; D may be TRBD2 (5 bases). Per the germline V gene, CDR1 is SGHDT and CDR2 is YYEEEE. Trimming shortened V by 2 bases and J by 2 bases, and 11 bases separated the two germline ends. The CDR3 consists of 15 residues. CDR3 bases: TGTGCCAGCAGCTTAGGGAGCGCTGCCTACAATGAGCAGTTCTTC. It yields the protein CASSLGSAAYNEQFF.

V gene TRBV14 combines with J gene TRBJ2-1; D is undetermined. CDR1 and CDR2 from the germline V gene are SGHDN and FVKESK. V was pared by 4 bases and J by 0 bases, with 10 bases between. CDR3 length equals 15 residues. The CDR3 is CASSPLRRSYNEQFF. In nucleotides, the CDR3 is TGTGCCAGCAGCCCCCTCAGGCGCTCCTACAATGAGCAGTTCTTC.

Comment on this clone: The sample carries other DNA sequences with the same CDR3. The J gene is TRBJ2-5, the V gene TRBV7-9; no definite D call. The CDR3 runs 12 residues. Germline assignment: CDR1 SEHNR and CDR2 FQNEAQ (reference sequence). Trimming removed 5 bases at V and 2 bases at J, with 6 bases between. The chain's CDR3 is CASSPQQETQYF. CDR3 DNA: TGTGCCAGCAGCCCCCAGCAAGAGACCCAGTACTTC.

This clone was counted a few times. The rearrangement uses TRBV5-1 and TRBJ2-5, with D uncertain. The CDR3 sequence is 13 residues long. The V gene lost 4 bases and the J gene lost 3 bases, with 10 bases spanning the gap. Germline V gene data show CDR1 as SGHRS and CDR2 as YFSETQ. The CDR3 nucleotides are TGCGCCAGCAGCCCGGCCCGGGAAGAGACCCAGTACTTC. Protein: CASSPAREETQYF. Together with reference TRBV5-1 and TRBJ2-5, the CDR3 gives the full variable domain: KAGVTQTPRYLIKTRGQQVTLSCSPISGHRSVSWYQQTPGQGLQFLFEYFSETQRNKGNFPGRFSGRQFSNSRSEMNVSTLELGDSALYLCASSPAREETQYFGPGTRLLVL.

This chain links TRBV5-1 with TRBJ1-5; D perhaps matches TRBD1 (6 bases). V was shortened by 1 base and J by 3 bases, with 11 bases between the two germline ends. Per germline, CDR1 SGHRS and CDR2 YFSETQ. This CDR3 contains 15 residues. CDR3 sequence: CASSLYGTNNQPQHF. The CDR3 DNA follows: TGCGCCAGCAGCTTGTACGGGACAAACAATCAGCCCCAGCATTTT.

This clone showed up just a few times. DNA for the CDR3: TGTGCCAGCAGTCTCCTACCGGGACAGGGATCGATCTTCTTC. Translation gives CASSLLPGQGSIFF. The chain combines TRBV28 with TRBJ2-1; 9 positions match TRBD1. The CDR3 spans 14 residues. V shed 5 bases and J 16 bases; nucleotides not matched to a gene: 15. CDR1 is MDHEN, CDR2 SYDVKM, per germline.

The CDR3 spells CASSQDRVNEQFF. Written as DNA, the CDR3 is TGTGCCAGCAGCCAAGACAGGGTCAATGAGCAGTTCTTC. V is TRBV2 and J is TRBJ2-1; 7 positions match TRBD1. V lost 6 bases to trimming and J lost 6 bases; unmatched junction nucleotides: 5. This CDR3 contains 13 residues. Germline CDR1 SNHLY, CDR2 FYNNEI.

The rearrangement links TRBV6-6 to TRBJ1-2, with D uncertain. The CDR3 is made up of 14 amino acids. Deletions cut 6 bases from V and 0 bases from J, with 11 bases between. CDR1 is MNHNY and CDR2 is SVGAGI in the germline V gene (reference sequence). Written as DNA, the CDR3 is TGTGCCAGCAGCTTCACAGTAGCTAACTATGGCTACACCTTC. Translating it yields CASSFTVANYGYTF.

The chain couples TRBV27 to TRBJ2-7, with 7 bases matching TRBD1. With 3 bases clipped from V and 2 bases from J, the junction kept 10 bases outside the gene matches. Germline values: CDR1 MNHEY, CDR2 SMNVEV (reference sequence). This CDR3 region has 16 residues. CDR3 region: CASSFGSAGGTYEQYF. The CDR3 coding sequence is TGTGCCAGCAGTTTTGGGTCGGCAGGGGGTACCTACGAGCAGTACTTC.

The CDR3 is CASSTGQGGNYGYTF. The DNA of the CDR3 is TGCGCCAGCAGCACCGGACAGGGTGGCAACTATGGCTACACCTTC. J is TRBJ1-2 and V is TRBV5-1, with TRBD1 matching 8 bases. This CDR3 is 15 amino acids long. The J segment lost 2 bases and the V segment lost 4 bases, leaving 7 bases of the junction unmatched. CDR1 and CDR2 from the germline V gene are SGHRS and YFSETQ.

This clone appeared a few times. CDR3 bases: TGTGCCAGCAGCCGATCAGGGGGAGGTTCCTACAATGAGCAGTTCTTC. This gives the protein CASSRSGGGSYNEQFF. The chain couples TRBV7-9 to TRBJ2-1; tentative D call: TRBD1 (7 bases). Germline CDR1 is SEHNR and CDR2 is FQNEAQ (reference sequence). Trimming stripped 5 bases from V and 1 base from J, with 15 bases between. CDR3 length equals 16 residues.

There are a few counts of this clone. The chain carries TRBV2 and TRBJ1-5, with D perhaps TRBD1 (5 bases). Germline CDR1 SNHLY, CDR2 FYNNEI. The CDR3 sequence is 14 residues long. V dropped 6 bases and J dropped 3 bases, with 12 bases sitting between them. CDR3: CASSQWGVNQPQHF. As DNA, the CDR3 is TGTGCCAGCAGCCAATGGGGGGTCAATCAGCCCCAGCATTTT.

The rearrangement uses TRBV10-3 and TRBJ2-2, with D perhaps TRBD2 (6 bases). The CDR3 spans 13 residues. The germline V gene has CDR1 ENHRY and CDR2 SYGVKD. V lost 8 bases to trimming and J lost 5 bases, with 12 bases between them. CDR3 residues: CAIRGALTGELFF. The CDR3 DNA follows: TGTGCCATCCGCGGGGCCTTAACCGGGGAGCTGTTTTTT.

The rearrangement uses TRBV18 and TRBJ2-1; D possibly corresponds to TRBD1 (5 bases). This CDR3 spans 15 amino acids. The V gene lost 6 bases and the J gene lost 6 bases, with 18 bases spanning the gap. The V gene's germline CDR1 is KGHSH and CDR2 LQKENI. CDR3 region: CASSPLERGINEQFF. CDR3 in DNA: TGTGCCAGCTCCCCGCTCGAAAGGGGAATCAATGAGCAGTTCTTC.

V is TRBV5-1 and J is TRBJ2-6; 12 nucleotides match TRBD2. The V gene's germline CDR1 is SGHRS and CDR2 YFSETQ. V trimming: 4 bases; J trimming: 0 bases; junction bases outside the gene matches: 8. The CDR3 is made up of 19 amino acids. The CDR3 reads CASSPGTSGQSSGANVLTF. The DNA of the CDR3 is TGCGCCAGCAGCCCAGGGACTAGCGGGCAGAGCTCTGGGGCCAACGTCCTGACTTTC.

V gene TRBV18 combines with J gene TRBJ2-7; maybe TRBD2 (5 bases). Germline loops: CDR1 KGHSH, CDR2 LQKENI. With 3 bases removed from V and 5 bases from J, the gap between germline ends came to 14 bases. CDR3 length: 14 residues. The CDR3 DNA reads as TGTGCCAGCTCACCGTCCGAGGGTTTACACGAGCAGTACTTC. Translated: CASSPSEGLHEQYF.

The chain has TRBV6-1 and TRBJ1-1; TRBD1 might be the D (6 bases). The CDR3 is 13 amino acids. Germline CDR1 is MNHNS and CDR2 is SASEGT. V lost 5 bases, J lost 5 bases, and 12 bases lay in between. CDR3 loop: CASSQRGKTEAFF. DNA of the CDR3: TGTGCCAGCAGTCAAAGGGGGAAGACTGAAGCTTTCTTT.

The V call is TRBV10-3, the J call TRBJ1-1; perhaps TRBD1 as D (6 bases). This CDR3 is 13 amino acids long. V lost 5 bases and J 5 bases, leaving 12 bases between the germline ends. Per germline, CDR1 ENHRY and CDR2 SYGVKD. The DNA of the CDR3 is TGTGCCATCAGTAAGGGGGTAAGAACTGAAGCTTTCTTT. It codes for CAISKGVRTEAFF.

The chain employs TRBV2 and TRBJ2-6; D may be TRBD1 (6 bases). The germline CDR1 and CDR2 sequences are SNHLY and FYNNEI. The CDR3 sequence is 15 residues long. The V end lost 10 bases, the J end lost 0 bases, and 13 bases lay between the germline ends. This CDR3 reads CATPLTGSGANVLTF. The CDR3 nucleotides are TGTGCCACCCCGTTGACAGGCTCTGGGGCCAACGTCCTGACTTTC.